This TCR beta chain is from a study of T and B cells in COVID-19 patients. Turning to the study itself: Most recovered patients had mild to moderate COVID-19 treated as outpatients. Median age was around 35 years in the recovered cohort and around 64 years in the active-infection cohort. The study, taken as a whole, reports: The recovered cohort had thousands of exclusive TCR clusters, including a few dozen low generation probability clusters. At recovery TRB diversity and richness exceeded healthy donors, after highly clonal active COVID-19 repertoires.

This clonotype was seen only a few times. Antigen unknown. BIOMED2 TRB-A/B primer pools were used in multiplex TRB PCR. TCRdb used MiXCR to reprocess the multiplex PCR reads, holding one entry per CDR3 protein. The sample includes more than 11,000 distinct CDR3 sequences, under 30% seen only once; the top ten take under 7.5%. The germline CDR1 and CDR2 sequences are SGHTA and FQGNSA. The CDR3 length is 16 residues. V shed 8 bases and J 5 bases; nucleotides not matched to a gene: 15. From blood, about 240-550 ng of genomic DNA served as TRB template. The chain joins TRBV7-2 to TRBJ2-3; TRBD2 matches at 8 bases. This sequence was found in a human donor who had recovered from COVID-19. Source material: blood. Written as DNA, the CDR3 is TGTGCCAGCCTTCCAGCCCCCAGCGGGAGAATAGATACGCAGTATTTT. This codes for CASLPAPSGRIDTQYF.